This TCR beta chain was obtained from a study of cytotoxic CD8 clonotypes in ibrutinib-treated CLL. Comments on this clone: Its antigen remains unknown.

Assay used: immunoSEQ multiplex PCR; TCRdb lists only in-frame clones, some missing. This sample has around 160,000 clones, with 88% found just once. Trimming took 1 base from V and 9 from J, leaving 12 bases between them. The germline gives CDR1 MGHDK, CDR2 SYGVNS. This CDR3 is 13 amino acids long. General study results and limits: Sampling time points were not equivalent between sustained-remission and progressing patients. Public clonotypes, an uncommon group, contracted or remained stable on treatment.

The source was PBMCs, collected at disease progression, from a patient treated with ibrutinib. The V and J genes are TRBV25-1 and TRBJ2-5; D uncertain. This clonotype originated in a human donor with chronic lymphocytic leukemia. CDR3 in amino acids: CASSEFSRWAQYF. In DNA form, the CDR3 reads TGTGCCAGCAGTGAATTCTCCCGGTGGGCCCAGTACTTC.